These 13 T cell receptor beta chains originate from one sample sequenced in a study of blood T cell repertoires in COVID-19 (dated by TCRdb to the early 2020s). Libraries were constructed by the immunoSEQ multiplex PCR assay. The table comes from immuneACCESS by way of TCRdb, which keeps in-frame sequences with V and J called. Part of the clones is missing from these tables; in studies checked, under half for an unresolved V gene and the rest for unknown reasons. The sample has nearly 250,000 clones on record, approximately 82% of them singletons. The ten largest clonotypes hold 1.5% to 2% of the sample. Sample: peripheral blood. These receptors were collected from a woman of 80 years or more with acute or convalescent COVID-19.

The CDR3 sequence is CASSYVTGPTYGYTF. The CDR3 DNA sequence: TGTGCCAGCAGTTACGTTACAGGGCCCACCTATGGCTACACCTTC. The chain carries TRBV6-6 and TRBJ1-2; possibly TRBD1 for D (6 bases). Trimming took off 2 bases at V and 4 bases at J, with 14 bases between the two ends. There are 15 residues in the CDR3. CDR1 is MNHNY and CDR2 is SVGAGI in the germline V gene (reference sequence).

This chain uses TRBV9 with TRBJ2-5; 11 bases align to TRBD2. Looked up from germline, CDR1 is SGDLS and CDR2 is YYNGEE. The CDR3 has 15 residues. V dropped 3 bases and J dropped 5; count of bases not matched to a gene: 6. The CDR3 protein is CASSEGTSGWETQYF. CDR3 bases: TGTGCCAGCAGCGAAGGGACTAGCGGATGGGAGACCCAGTACTTC.

This sequence joins TRBV7-2 and TRBJ2-3; perhaps TRBD2 as D (5 bases). This CDR3 has 14 residues. V was pared by 5 bases and J by 4 bases, with 13 bases between. CDR1 and CDR2 (germline): SGHTA, FQGNSA. CDR3 in amino acids: CASSGGPGADTQYF. CDR3 coding DNA: TGTGCCAGCAGCGGAGGCCCCGGGGCAGATACGCAGTATTTT.

The chain is built from TRBV19 and TRBJ1-1, with a possible D match to TRBD1 (6 bases). Deletions cut 3 bases from V and 4 bases from J, with 18 bases between. This CDR3 is built from 16 residues. Germline CDR1 is LNHDA and CDR2 is SQIVND (reference sequence). The CDR3 spells CASSMPGQSFSTEAFF. The CDR3 bases are TGTGCCAGTAGTATGCCAGGACAGTCCTTCTCCACTGAAGCTTTCTTT.

This clone was counted only a few times. V and J are TRBV2 and TRBJ1-1; TRBD1 matches 8 bases. V lost 4 bases, J lost 3 bases, and 16 bases stayed unmatched. Germline CDR1 SNHLY, CDR2 FYNNEI. The CDR3 consists of 18 residues. For the CDR3, the DNA is TGTGCCAGCAGTGTAAACCCCGGACAGGGAGGGGAGCACACTGAAGCTTTCTTT. As protein: CASSVNPGQGGEHTEAFF. Full variable domain (remainder filled in from reference TRBV2 and TRBJ1-1): EPEVTQTPSHQVTQMGQEVILRCVPISNHLYFYWYRQILGQKVEFLVSFYNNEISEKSEIFDDQFSVERPDGSNFTLKIRSTKLEDSAMYFCASSVNPGQGGEHTEAFFGQGTRLTVV.

The V gene is TRBV18, the J gene TRBJ2-1; the match to TRBD2 covers 12 bases. CDR3 size: 14 residues. The junction had 4 bases not matched to a gene; V was cut back by 3 bases and J by 10 bases. The germline V gene has CDR1 KGHSH and CDR2 LQKENI. CDR3 in DNA: TGTGCCAGCTCACCGACTAGCGGGAGCGACGAGCAGTTCTTC. Its translation: CASSPTSGSDEQFF.

The table lists this clone with a count of one. This chain links TRBV19 with TRBJ1-3, with 8 bases that match TRBD1. The J segment lost 4 bases and the V segment lost 4 bases, leaving 6 bases of the junction unmatched. Germline CDR1 reads LNHDA; CDR2 reads SQIVND (reference sequence). The CDR3 has 15 residues. CDR3 sequence reads: CASSTDRGEGNTIYF. The CDR3 coding sequence is TGTGCCAGTAGTACCGACAGGGGCGAAGGAAACACCATATATTTT.

V usage is TRBV5-5 and J usage is TRBJ1-2; 8 bases line up with TRBD1. This CDR3 comprises 13 residues. Germline V gene data show CDR1 as SGHKS and CDR2 as YYEKEE (reference sequence). Trimming at V came to 3 bases and at J to 8 bases, leaving 6 bases not matched to a gene. The chain's CDR3 is CASSSGTGGGYTF. As DNA, the CDR3 is TGTGCCAGCAGCTCGGGGACAGGCGGGGGCTACACCTTC.

The chain couples TRBV27 to TRBJ1-6; D uncertain. Trimming pared 3 bases from V and 4 bases from J, leaving 10 bases between. The CDR3 has 15 residues. CDR1 is MNHEY and CDR2 is SMNVEV in the germline V gene (reference sequence). CDR3 amino acids: CASSFRSSYNSPLHF. In DNA, the CDR3 is TGTGCCAGCAGTTTTCGTTCCAGTTATAATTCACCCCTCCACTTT.

J is TRBJ2-1 and V is TRBV7-3; 11 nucleotides match TRBD2. Germline CDR1 is SGHTA and CDR2 is FQGTGA. Unmatched junction bases numbered 7, after V lost 5 bases and J lost 7 bases. The length of the CDR3 is 15 residues. The CDR3 loop reads CASSVSTSGDNEQFF. DNA of the CDR3: TGTGCCAGCAGCGTATCGACTAGCGGGGATAATGAGCAGTTCTTC.

DNA for the CDR3: TGTGCCAGCAGCACTAGGACAGGGGGCGTAGGCACTGAAGCTTTCTTT. Protein sequence: CASSTRTGGVGTEAFF. The chain carries TRBV7-9 and TRBJ1-1; 11 bases align to TRBD1. V gave up 5 bases and J gave up 4 bases; unmatched junction bases: 9. Germline V CDR1 and CDR2: SEHNR, FQNEAQ (reference sequence). CDR3 length: 16 amino acids.

This clone came up many times. This chain uses TRBV6-4 with TRBJ1-5; TRBD1 aligns across 7 bases. Losses at the gene ends were 2 bases for V and 7 bases for J; bases not matched to a gene: 2. This CDR3 has 13 amino acids. Germline V gives CDR1 MRHNA, CDR2 SNTAGT. The CDR3 sequence is CASSDQGGQPQHF. Written as DNA, the CDR3 is TGTGCCAGCAGTGACCAGGGGGGACAGCCCCAGCATTTT.

This chain connects TRBV9 to TRBJ1-1, with a tentative D call TRBD1 (5 bases). The CDR3 runs 13 residues. Trimming left V 4 bases short and J 1 base short, with 8 bases between. The germline gives CDR1 SGDLS, CDR2 YYNGEE. The CDR3 sequence: CASSFGGNTEAFF. The CDR3 DNA is TGTGCCAGCAGCTTCGGGGGGAACACTGAAGCTTTCTTT.